A single sample gave rise to the 23 T cell receptor beta chains below, sequenced in a study of T cell responses to AZD1222 COVID-19 vaccine. This table comes from immunoSEQ multiplex PCR, and its TCRdb copy is limited to in-frame clones, with some not included. The sample has about 140,000 clones; more than 90% are singletons. Material: peripheral blood, obtained on day 0 of AZD1222 vaccination. The source is an adult in good health.

The V call is TRBV18, the J call TRBJ2-1; no firm D call. This CDR3 contains 15 residues. Trimming pared 2 bases from V and 0 bases from J, leaving 8 bases between. Germline-derived CDR1 and CDR2 are KGHSH and LQKENI. Here the CDR3 DNA reads TGTGCCAGCTCACCAATCGTCAACTCCTACAATGAGCAGTTCTTC. Amino acid sequence: CASSPIVNSYNEQFF.

J is TRBJ1-4 and V is TRBV6-5; D is uncertain. CDR1 is MNHEY and CDR2 is SVGAGI in the germline V gene. The CDR3 extends over 14 amino acids. The ends were cut back, 6 bases at V and 7 bases at J, with 15 bases in the middle. In DNA, the CDR3 is TGTGCCAGCAGCTATAGTCTACGGGGTGAAAAACTGTTTTTT. Protein product: CASSYSLRGEKLFF.

The chain carries TRBV5-6 and TRBJ2-1; D remains ambiguous. V shed 7 bases and J shed 8 bases, with 13 bases lying between them. The germline V gene has CDR1 SGHDT and CDR2 YYEEEE. The CDR3 consists of 12 residues. The chain's CDR3 is CASRRELDEQFF. CDR3 nucleotides: TGTGCCAGCCGTCGTGAACTGGATGAGCAGTTCTTC.

This chain joins TRBV5-1 and TRBJ1-6; a weak D match, TRBD1 (6 bases). Germline-derived CDR1 and CDR2 are SGHRS and YFSETQ. The CDR3 length is 16 residues. Trimming removed 0 bases from V and 5 bases from J, with 12 bases in between. The chain's CDR3 is CASSLEGGSDNSPLHF. The CDR3 nucleotides are TGCGCCAGCAGCTTGGAGGGGGGTTCGGATAATTCACCCCTCCACTTT.

The genes are TRBV7-2 and TRBJ2-2, with TRBD1 identical over 7 bases. CDR3 length equals 15 residues. With V trimmed by 3 bases and J by 8 bases, 9 bases remained unmatched. The germline CDR1 and CDR2 sequences are SGHTA and FQGNSA. CDR3 DNA sequence: TGTGCCAGCAGCTTTGACAGGGTATACCGGGGGGAGCTGTTTTTT. This encodes CASSFDRVYRGELFF.

The CDR3 region is CASSSRQGAYEQYF. In DNA, the CDR3 is TGTGCCAGCAGCTCCCGACAGGGGGCCTACGAGCAGTACTTC. The chain is built from TRBV11-1 and TRBJ2-7, with 9 positions matching TRBD1. The CDR3 runs to 14 residues. J gave up 2 bases and V 4 bases, and 3 bases lay outside the gene matches. Germline CDR1 SGHAT, CDR2 FQDESV (reference sequence).

This clone was observed once. The V and J genes are TRBV3-1 (or the pseudogene TRBV3-2) and TRBJ1-4; 8 nucleotides agree with TRBD1. This CDR3 region has 14 residues. V lost 1 base to trimming and J lost 9 bases; unmatched junction nucleotides: 4. Germline values: CDR1 LGHDT, CDR2 YNNKEL (reference sequence). The CDR3 bases are TGTGCCAGCAGCCAAGGACAGGGGAGGAAAAAACTGTTTTTT. This translates into CASSQGQGRKKLFF.

This chain joins TRBV30 and TRBJ1-1; D possibly corresponds to TRBD1 (5 bases). The germline CDR1 and CDR2 sequences are GTSNPN and SVGIG (reference sequence). V was trimmed by 1 base and J by 1 base, leaving 13 bases between them. This CDR3 spans 15 amino acids. The DNA for the CDR3 is TGTGCCTGGAGTGGGTTTCCGGGACGGAACACTGAAGCTTTCTTT. As protein: CAWSGFPGRNTEAFF.

The gene calls are TRBV5-1 and TRBJ2-1; D is possibly TRBD1 (6 bases). The germline gives CDR1 SGHRS, CDR2 YFSETQ. This CDR3 spans 17 amino acids. The V end was cut by 1 base, the J end by 7 bases, with 21 bases between. CDR3 protein: CASSLSKLGGRANEQFF. CDR3 DNA sequence: TGCGCCAGCAGCTTGAGCAAACTTGGGGGCAGGGCTAATGAGCAGTTCTTC. Full variable domain (missing parts from reference TRBV5-1 and TRBJ2-1): KAGVTQTPRYLIKTRGQQVTLSCSPISGHRSVSWYQQTPGQGLQFLFEYFSETQRNKGNFPGRFSGRQFSNSRSEMNVSTLELGDSALYLCASSLSKLGGRANEQFFGPGTRLTVL.

The V call is TRBV29-1, the J call TRBJ2-7; 8 nucleotides match TRBD1. Germline V gives CDR1 SQVTM, CDR2 ANQGSEA. The V gene end was trimmed by 2 bases and the J gene end by 7 bases; junction bases not matched to a gene: 7. CDR3 size: 13 residues. Here the CDR3 reads CSVESRTGREQYF. DNA for the CDR3: TGCAGCGTTGAATCCCGGACAGGGAGGGAGCAGTACTTC.

This sequence joins TRBV28 and TRBJ2-1; TRBD2 matches 10 bases. From germline, CDR1 is MDHEN and CDR2 SYDVKM. CDR3 size: 16 residues. V lost 3 bases and J lost 7; bases outside the gene matches: 9. CDR3 region: CASSFPTGTSANEQFF. The CDR3 DNA follows: TGTGCCAGCAGTTTCCCCACCGGGACTAGCGCGAATGAGCAGTTCTTC.

The rearrangement uses TRBV5-4 and TRBJ2-1; 7 bases are shared with TRBD1. The CDR3 covers 15 residues. V shed 2 bases and J 0 bases; nucleotides not matched to a gene: 2. CDR1 is SGHNT and CDR2 is YYREEE in the germline V gene (reference sequence). CDR3 sequence (DNA): TGTGCCAGCAGCTTCAGGGGGAGCTCCTACAATGAGCAGTTCTTC. Its translation is CASSFRGSSYNEQFF.

The rearrangement uses TRBV5-6 and TRBJ1-6; D possibly corresponds to TRBD1 (5 bases). This CDR3 region has 15 residues. Germline V gene data show CDR1 as SGHDT and CDR2 as YYEEEE. V lost 0 bases and J lost 8, with 12 bases in between. The CDR3 spells CASSLVRGSHSPLHF. CDR3 bases: TGTGCCAGCAGCTTGGTCCGGGGGTCTCATTCACCCCTCCACTTT. The variable domain in full, completed from reference TRBV5-6 and TRBJ1-6, reads DAGVTQSPTHLIKTRGQQVTLRCSPKSGHDTVSWYQQALGQGPQFIFQYYEEEERQRGNFPDRFSGHQFPNYSSELNVNALLLGDSALYLCASSLVRGSHSPLHFGNGTRLTVT.

V gene TRBV6-5 combines with J gene TRBJ1-1; the D gene is possibly TRBD1 (6 bases). Germline CDR1 is MNHEY and CDR2 is SVGAGI. V lost 6 bases and J lost 7, with 15 bases in between. The length of the CDR3 is 13 residues. The CDR3: CASRGTGFGEAFF. DNA for the CDR3: TGTGCCAGCAGAGGTACAGGGTTTGGTGAAGCTTTCTTT.

V and J are TRBV7-9 and TRBJ2-1; 13 positions match TRBD2. Trimming removed 5 bases from V and 7 bases from J; junction bases left unmatched: 8. This CDR3 comprises 16 residues. Germline CDR1 SEHNR, CDR2 FQNEAQ (reference sequence). The CDR3 protein is CASSPGRTSGSNEQFF. The CDR3 region has the DNA TGTGCCAGCAGCCCGGGAAGGACTAGCGGGAGTAATGAGCAGTTCTTC.

The chain combines TRBV7-2 with TRBJ2-1; D uncertain. Trimming removed 2 bases at V and 8 bases at J, with 10 bases between. The CDR3 sequence is 13 residues long. Germline CDR1 and CDR2: SGHTA and FQGNSA. The CDR3 sequence is CASSLTISHEQFF. The CDR3 region has the DNA TGTGCCAGCAGCTTAACCATCTCTCATGAGCAGTTCTTC.

The chain carries TRBV5-4 and TRBJ1-1; no reliable D call. Trimming stripped 4 bases from V and 1 base from J, with 8 bases between. The length of the CDR3 is 13 residues. CDR1 and CDR2 from the germline V gene are SGHNT and YYREEE (reference sequence). The CDR3 loop is CASSAATNTEAFF. The CDR3 DNA reads TGTGCCAGCAGCGCAGCGACGAACACTGAAGCTTTCTTT. Supplemented by reference TRBV5-4 and TRBJ1-1, the full variable domain reads ETGVTQSPTHLIKTRGQQVTLRCSSQSGHNTVSWYQQALGQGPQFIFQYYREEENGRGNFPPRFSGLQFPNYSSELNVNALELDDSALYLCASSAATNTEAFFGQGTRLTVV.

The rearrangement links TRBV5-6 to TRBJ2-7; 7 nucleotides match TRBD1. Germline loops: CDR1 SGHDT, CDR2 YYEEEE. CDR3 length: 15 residues. V gave up 2 bases and J gave up 2 bases; unmatched junction bases: 7. Here the CDR3 DNA reads TGTGCCAGCAGCTTTAGGGGGCTACGACCCTACGAGCAGTACTTC. This translates into CASSFRGLRPYEQYF.

V gene TRBV4-2 combines with J gene TRBJ2-2, with 7 bases aligning to TRBD2. Germline V CDR1 and CDR2: LGHNA, YNFKEQ. J gave up 2 bases and V 0 bases, and 6 bases lay outside the gene matches. CDR3 length: 17 residues. CDR3 nucleotide sequence: TGTGCCAGCAGCCAAGATCCTAGCGGACGAAACACCGGGGAGCTGTTTTTT. It is translated as CASSQDPSGRNTGELFF.

The chain joins TRBV3-1 (or the pseudogene TRBV3-2) to TRBJ2-7, with D uncertain. CDR1 LGHDT and CDR2 YNNKEL come from the germline V gene (reference sequence). Trimming pared 3 bases from V and 7 bases from J, leaving 7 bases between. CDR3 length equals 11 residues. CDR3 amino acids: CASSQSREQYF. Written as DNA, the CDR3 is TGTGCCAGCAGCCAGTCCCGGGAGCAGTACTTC.

V and J are TRBV2 and TRBJ1-5, with D possibly matching TRBD1 (5 bases). With 5 bases removed from V and 7 bases from J, the gap between germline ends came to 21 bases. The CDR3 runs 16 residues. Germline CDR1 and CDR2: SNHLY and FYNNEI. The CDR3 sequence is CASSFSAGAVGQPQHF. The DNA for the CDR3 is TGTGCCAGCAGTTTTTCCGCTGGGGCAGTTGGGCAGCCCCAGCATTTT.

The J gene is TRBJ2-1, the V gene TRBV30; D gene unclear. The CDR3 extends over 16 amino acids. Germline V gene data show CDR1 as GTSNPN and CDR2 as SVGIG (reference sequence). The V and J ends lost 4 bases and 0 bases respectively, with 16 bases between them. This chain's CDR3 is CAWTRTSGISYNEQFF. In DNA form, the CDR3 reads TGTGCCTGGACTCGTACCTCCGGTATCTCCTACAATGAGCAGTTCTTC.

Only one count was recorded for this clone. The chain joins TRBV15 to TRBJ2-7; 9 bases align to TRBD1. This CDR3 is 14 amino acids long. Germline values: CDR1 LNHNV, CDR2 YYDKDF (reference sequence). With 4 bases clipped from V and 4 bases from J, the junction kept 5 bases outside the gene matches. Here the CDR3 reads CATSKSDRGYEQYF. The CDR3 nucleotides are TGTGCCACCAGCAAGTCCGACAGGGGGTACGAGCAGTACTTC.